These 19 T cell receptor beta chains originate from one sample sequenced in a study of T cells after yellow fever vaccination (dated by TCRdb to the late 2010s). Taken with the paper, the label for treatment or condition translates to: live attenuated yellow fever vaccine strain. The library was built by means of 5' RACE. This sample was sequenced with an Illumina HiSeq 2500. TCRdb reran the public reads through fastp at Q25 and MiXCR, keeping productive beta chains. Every distinct CDR3 protein forms one entry, paired with its most common genes and DNA. The sample includes a few hundred thousand distinct CDR3 sequences, with about a sixth observed a single time. The leading ten clones occupy 15% to 20% of the sample. This specimen consisted of PBMCs, obtained 4 to 6 days after the first yellow fever vaccination. The receptors were gathered from a man younger than 30 who received the YFV17D yellow fever vaccine.

The sample holds a few counts of this clonotype. The chain carries TRBV29-1 and TRBJ2-3; 7 nucleotides agree with TRBD2. Unmatched junction bases numbered 8, after V lost 7 bases and J lost 1 base. The CDR3 is made up of 14 amino acids. Looked up from germline, CDR1 is SQVTM and CDR2 is ANQGSEA. Here the CDR3 reads CSAAGLLGTDTQYF. CDR3 coding DNA: TGCAGCGCGGCGGGACTACTTGGCACAGATACGCAGTATTTT.

The rearrangement joins TRBV12-3 or TRBV12-4 to TRBJ1-4, with D possibly matching TRBD1 (5 bases). Trimming took off 3 bases at V and 1 base at J, with 9 bases between the two ends. This CDR3 is 15 amino acids long. CDR3 protein: CASSFGTVTNEKLFF. CDR3 nucleotide sequence: TGTGCCAGCAGTTTTGGGACGGTAACTAATGAAAAACTGTTTTTT.

This clonotype was observed once. The V gene is TRBV6-2 or TRBV6-3, the J gene TRBJ2-7; weak D call: TRBD2 (6 bases). In germline, CDR1 is MNHEY, CDR2 SVGEGT. The CDR3 loop spans 16 amino acids. V lost 0 bases and J lost 2, with 14 bases in between. The CDR3 region has the DNA TGTGCCAGCAGTTACTCTTGGAGGGACGGAGCCTACGAGCAGTACTTC. Encoded protein: CASSYSWRDGAYEQYF.

The table lists this clonotype with a few counts. The CDR3 sequence is CASSYSGDPSGNTIYF. The CDR3, as DNA: TGTGCCAGCAGTTACTCGGGGGACCCCTCTGGAAACACCATATATTTT. This chain connects TRBV6-5 to TRBJ1-3, with a possible D match to TRBD1 (5 bases). Germline V lookup: CDR1 MNHEY, CDR2 SVGAGI. V lost 0 bases and J 0 bases, leaving 9 bases between the germline ends. CDR3 size: 16 residues.

This sequence joins TRBV6-1 and TRBJ2-7; D not certain. The CDR3 is 16 residues long. V was pared by 3 bases and J by 2 bases, with 17 bases between. In germline, CDR1 is MNHNS, CDR2 SASEGT. The CDR3 nucleotides are TGTGCCAGCAGTGATGGTATCTTGTCCGGCACCTACGAGCAGTACTTC. This sequence encodes CASSDGILSGTYEQYF.

The CDR3 DNA reads TGTGCCAGCAGCCATACTACAGGGGACAATCAGCCCCAGCATTTT. Amino acid sequence: CASSHTTGDNQPQHF. The chain carries TRBV12-3 or TRBV12-4 and TRBJ1-5, with 7 bases identical to TRBD1. The V segment lost 6 bases and the J segment 3 bases; nucleotides outside the gene matches: 8. This CDR3 contains 15 residues.

The chain carries TRBV20-1 and TRBJ2-4, with D perhaps matching TRBD1 (6 bases). Germline CDR1 and CDR2: DFQATT and SNEGSKA (reference sequence). V lost 4 bases and J 5 bases, leaving 15 bases between the germline ends. The CDR3 is 14 residues long. CDR3 DNA: TGCAGTGCTACGGCCTGGCAGGGGCAAAACATTCAGTACTTC. It encodes CSATAWQGQNIQYF.

A few counts support this clonotype. The V call is TRBV7-2, the J call TRBJ2-5, with TRBD1 as a possible D gene (5 bases). Germline-derived CDR1 and CDR2 are SGHTA and FQGNSA. The CDR3 runs to 13 residues. V lost 8 bases and J 2 bases, leaving 12 bases between the germline ends. The CDR3 sequence is CASGPGNQETQYF. Written as DNA, the CDR3 is TGTGCCAGCGGCCCAGGGAATCAAGAGACCCAGTACTTC.

This sequence joins TRBV5-1 and TRBJ2-2, with a weak D call TRBD1 (5 bases). CDR1 and CDR2 (germline): SGHRS, YFSETQ. Trimming left V 5 bases short and J 0 bases short, with 14 bases between. The length of the CDR3 is 16 residues. Written as DNA, the CDR3 is TGCGCCAGCAGAACAGACAGCTTATCGAACACCGGGGAGCTGTTTTTT. This gives the protein CASRTDSLSNTGELFF.

The chain joins TRBV6-2 or TRBV6-3 to TRBJ2-7; 9 nucleotides agree with TRBD1. V shed 2 bases and J 1 base; nucleotides not matched to a gene: 6. The CDR3 runs 16 residues. Germline CDR1 is MNHEY and CDR2 is SVGEGT. CDR3 nucleotide sequence: TGTGCCAGCAGTTACCCCCGGGACAGGGCTTCCTACGAGCAGTACTTC. Amino acid sequence: CASSYPRDRASYEQYF.

This rearrangement joins TRBV9 to TRBJ1-4; 10 bases match TRBD1. J gave up 7 bases and V 2 bases, and 8 bases lay outside the gene matches. Germline V lookup: CDR1 SGDLS, CDR2 YYNGEE. The CDR3 is 16 residues long. The CDR3 region is CASSVHRDRGAEKLFF. The CDR3 nucleotides are TGTGCCAGCAGCGTCCACCGGGACAGGGGTGCTGAAAAACTGTTTTTT.

The rearrangement joins TRBV11-2 to TRBJ1-3; D is possibly TRBD1 (5 bases). Trimming left V 5 bases short and J 4 bases short, with 15 bases between. The CDR3 has 15 residues. Germline V gene sequence: CDR1 SGHAT, CDR2 FQNNGV. The CDR3 sequence is CASSLGAGGGNTIYF. Here the CDR3 DNA reads TGTGCCAGCAGCCTAGGGGCAGGAGGAGGAAACACCATATATTTT.

This clonotype was seen a handful of times. V usage is TRBV6-1 and J usage is TRBJ1-4; no clear D gene. Germline CDR1 MNHNS, CDR2 SASEGT. There are 15 residues in the CDR3. Trimming removed 7 bases from V and 4 bases from J, with 16 bases in between. CDR3 nucleotides: TGTGCCAGCACCTCCCATGGGTCTTTTAATGAAAAACTGTTTTTT. It yields the protein CASTSHGSFNEKLFF.

The table lists this clonotype with many counts. The V gene is TRBV5-6, the J gene TRBJ1-2, with 12 bases identical to TRBD1. CDR3 length: 15 amino acids. Germline CDR1 is SGHDT and CDR2 is YYEEEE. V trimming: 0 bases; J trimming: 7 bases; junction bases outside the gene matches: 4. CDR3 DNA: TGTGCCAGCAGCTTGGTTGGGACAGGGGGCTCTGGCTACACCTTC. It specifies CASSLVGTGGSGYTF.

V and J are TRBV7-2 and TRBJ2-5; 8 bases match TRBD2. The CDR3 totals 15 residues. The germline V gene has CDR1 SGHTA and CDR2 FQGNSA. V gave up 5 bases and J gave up 5 bases; unmatched junction bases: 10. CDR3 amino acids: CASSDISGDRETQYF. In DNA, the CDR3 is TGTGCCAGCAGCGACATTAGCGGGGATAGGGAGACCCAGTACTTC.

This clonotype was seen more than once but under ten times. The chain combines TRBV12-3 or TRBV12-4 with TRBJ1-6, with 7 bases aligning to TRBD1. The length of the CDR3 is 16 residues. The ends lost 3 bases at V and 0 bases at J; junction bases unmatched: 2. The CDR3, as DNA: TGTGCCAGCAGTTTGACAGGGAGCTCCTATAATTCACCCCTCCACTTT. Translating it yields CASSLTGSSYNSPLHF.

The genes are TRBV27 and TRBJ1-6; weak D call: TRBD1 (5 bases). The germline gives CDR1 MNHEY, CDR2 SMNVEV (reference sequence). The V end lost 5 bases, the J end lost 9 bases, and 17 bases lay between the germline ends. The CDR3 sequence is 15 residues long. The CDR3 loop reads CASSAASGGSSPLHF. Here the CDR3 DNA reads TGTGCCAGCAGTGCAGCCAGTGGGGGGAGTTCACCCCTCCACTTT.

V is TRBV9 and J is TRBJ1-3; D is perhaps TRBD1 (5 bases). CDR3 length equals 17 residues. The ends were cut back, 0 bases at V and 0 bases at J, with 13 bases in the middle. CDR1 and CDR2 from the germline V gene are SGDLS and YYNGEE. CDR3 loop: CASSVAGRGASGNTIYF. The CDR3 region has the DNA TGTGCCAGCAGCGTAGCCGGCCGGGGCGCCTCTGGAAACACCATATATTTT.

This clonotype was observed a handful of times. The chain combines TRBV25-1 with TRBJ2-2; the D gene is possibly TRBD1 (7 bases). The CDR3 consists of 16 residues. The germline CDR1 and CDR2 sequences are MGHDK and SYGVNS. The V end was cut by 1 base, the J end by 5 bases, with 14 bases between. CDR3 sequence: CASSESRAGGTGELFF. For the CDR3, the DNA is TGTGCCAGCAGTGAATCCCGGGCAGGGGGGACCGGGGAGCTGTTTTTT. The whole variable domain, filled in from reference TRBV25-1 and TRBJ2-2, reads EADIYQTPRYLVIGTGKKITLECSQTMGHDKMYWYQQDPGMELHLIHYSYGVNSTEKGDLSSESTVSRIRTEHFPLTLESARPSHTSQYLCASSESRAGGTGELFFGEGSRLTVL.